This TCR beta chain was recorded in a study of T cell repertoires in cytomegalovirus infection. Study-wide background: CMV infection plus the matching HLA type was flagged by public TCR beta signatures.

The CDR3 spans 15 residues. V lost 2 bases to trimming and J lost 6 bases; unmatched junction nucleotides: 3. The germline V gene has CDR1 MNHEY and CDR2 SVGEGT. Regarding this clonotype: What it recognizes is unknown.

General study findings and limits: In two of eight donors, the top clonotype was HLA-C-restricted CMV-specific.

TCRdb itself ran the reads through MiXCR, one entry per CDR3 protein. Seen here are about 500,000 distinct CDR3 sequences, roughly 34% observed once, and the top ten hold around a sixth. The starting material was cultured PBMCs, obtained from culture after CMV antigen stimulation. This TCR was recovered from a human donor in good health (CMV status not recorded). Some clones in this sample may be carry-over from other donors' samples. The rearrangement links TRBV6-2 or TRBV6-3 to TRBJ2-1; 11 bases match TRBD2. CDR3 coding DNA: TGTGCCAGCAGTTACGTACTAGCGGGAGCCAATGAGCAGTTCTTC. Protein: CASSYVLAGANEQFF.